This TCR beta chain was sequenced in a study of blood T cell repertoires in COVID-19. About the study: COVID-19 samples collected from the United States, Italy and Spain covered acute and convalescent phases. From T cells, B-cell-depleted T cells, or PBMCs came the material, which was cDNA or gDNA.

Per the original methods: How many nucleated cells were present was estimated from reference gene primer amplification. Assay: immunoSEQ multiplex PCR; the TCRdb copy retains only in-frame clones and omits some. V, J and clone size were drawn from that table, and D and trimming were deduced from the DNA. Of around 130,000 clones in the sample, 70% to 90% were seen once. The V and J ends lost 2 bases and 5 bases respectively, with 12 bases between them. This CDR3 region has 14 residues. Germline CDR1 reads ENHRY; CDR2 reads SYGVKD. The source of this sequence is a human donor in a cohort sampled during active COVID-19. The material sequenced was peripheral blood. V and J are TRBV10-3 and TRBJ1-2; D not resolved. DNA for the CDR3: TGTGCCATCAGTGAGGACTTCAATGGATATGGCTACACCTTC. Translating gives CAISEDFNGYGYTF.